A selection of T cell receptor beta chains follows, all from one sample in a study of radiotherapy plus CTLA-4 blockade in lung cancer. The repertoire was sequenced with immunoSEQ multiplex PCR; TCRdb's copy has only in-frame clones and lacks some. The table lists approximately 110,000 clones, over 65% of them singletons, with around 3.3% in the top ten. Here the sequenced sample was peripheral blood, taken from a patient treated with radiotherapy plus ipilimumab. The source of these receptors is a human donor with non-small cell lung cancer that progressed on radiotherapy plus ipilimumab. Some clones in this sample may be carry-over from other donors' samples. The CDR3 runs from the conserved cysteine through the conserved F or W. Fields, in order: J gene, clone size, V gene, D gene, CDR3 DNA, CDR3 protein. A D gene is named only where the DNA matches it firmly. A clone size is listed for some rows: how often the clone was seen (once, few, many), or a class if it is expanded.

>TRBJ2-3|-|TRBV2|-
TGTGCCAGTGCGGGGACGGTGAGCACAGATACGCAGTATTTT
CASAGTVSTDTQYF
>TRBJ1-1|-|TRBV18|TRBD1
TGTGCCAGCTCAGCGACAGGGAGGAATCGGATCGCTGAAGCTTTCTTT
CASSATGRNRIAEAFF
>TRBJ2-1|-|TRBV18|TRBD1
TGTGCCAGCTCACTACGCCGGGACAGGGACTACAATGAGCAGTTCTTC
CASSLRRDRDYNEQFF
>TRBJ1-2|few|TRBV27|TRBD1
TGTGCCAGCCGCTCCCATGCCGGGACAGGGAAGAACTATGGCTACACCTTC
CASRSHAGTGKNYGYTF
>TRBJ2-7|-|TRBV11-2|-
TGTGCCAGCAGCCCAGCTTACGAGGGGCAGTACTTC
CASSPAYEGQYF
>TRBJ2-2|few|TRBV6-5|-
TGTGCCAGCAGTAGGACCGAAACCGGGGAGCTGTTTTTT
CASSRTETGELFF
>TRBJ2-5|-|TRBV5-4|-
TGTGCCAGCAGCACTAGTACTCAAGAGACCCAGTACTTC
CASSTSTQETQYF
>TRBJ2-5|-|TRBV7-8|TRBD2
TGTGCCAGCAGCCCCCGACTAGCGGGGGGGGAATACCAAGAGACCCAGTACTTC
CASSPRLAGGEYQETQYF
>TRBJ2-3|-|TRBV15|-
TGTGCCACCAGCAAGAACTTAGGGGGGCCCATAAGTACAGATACGCAGTATTTT
CATSKNLGGPISTDTQYF
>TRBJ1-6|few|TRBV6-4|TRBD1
TGTGCCAGCAGTGAGGGACAGGGTAATTCACCCCTCCACTTT
CASSEGQGNSPLHF
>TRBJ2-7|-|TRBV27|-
TGTGCCAGCAGCCCCCGGGAAGGCACCTACGAGCAGTACTTC
CASSPREGTYEQYF
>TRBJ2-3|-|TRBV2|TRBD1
TGTGCCAGCAGTGGACAGGGTGTGGGCACAGATACGCAGTATTTT
CASSGQGVGTDTQYF
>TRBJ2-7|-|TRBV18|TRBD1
TGTGCCAGCTCACAGCAGGGGGAAGGGGAGCAGTACTTC
CASSQQGEGEQYF
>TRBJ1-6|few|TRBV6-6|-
TGTGCCAGCAGCATCAATGTTTCACCCCTCCACTTT
CASSINVSPLHF
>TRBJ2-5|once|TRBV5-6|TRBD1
TGTGCCAGCAGCTTGCCCGGACAGGACACGGGGACCCAGTACTTC
CASSLPGQDTGTQYF
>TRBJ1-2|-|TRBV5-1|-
TGCGCCAGCAGCACAACAGAGAACTATGGCTACACCTTC
CASSTTENYGYTF
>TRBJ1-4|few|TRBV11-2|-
TGTGCCAGCAGCTTTGGAGAAAAACTGTTTTTT
CASSFGEKLFF
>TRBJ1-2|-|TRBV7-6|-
TGTGCCAGCAGCCCAACCGAGCAGAACTATGGCTACACCTTC
CASSPTEQNYGYTF
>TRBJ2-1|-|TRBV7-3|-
TGTGCCAGCAGCTTAACGTCTGGCGGAACTATCCACAATGAGCAGTTCTTC
CASSLTSGGTIHNEQFF
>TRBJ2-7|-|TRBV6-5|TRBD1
TGTGCCAGCAGTTACGCCGGGACAGGGGGCCACGAGCAGTACTTC
CASSYAGTGGHEQYF
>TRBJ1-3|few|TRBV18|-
TGTGCCAGCTCAAGTATGAGCTCTGGAAACACCATATATTTT
CASSSMSSGNTIYF
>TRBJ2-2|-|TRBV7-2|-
TGTGCCAGCAACCTCTTGGGGGGGCCCAACACCGGGGAGCTGTTTTTT
CASNLLGGPNTGELFF
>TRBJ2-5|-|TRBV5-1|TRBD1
TGCGCCAGCAGCCTGGGACAGGGAGGTCTCGTTGAGACCCAGTACTTC
CASSLGQGGLVETQYF